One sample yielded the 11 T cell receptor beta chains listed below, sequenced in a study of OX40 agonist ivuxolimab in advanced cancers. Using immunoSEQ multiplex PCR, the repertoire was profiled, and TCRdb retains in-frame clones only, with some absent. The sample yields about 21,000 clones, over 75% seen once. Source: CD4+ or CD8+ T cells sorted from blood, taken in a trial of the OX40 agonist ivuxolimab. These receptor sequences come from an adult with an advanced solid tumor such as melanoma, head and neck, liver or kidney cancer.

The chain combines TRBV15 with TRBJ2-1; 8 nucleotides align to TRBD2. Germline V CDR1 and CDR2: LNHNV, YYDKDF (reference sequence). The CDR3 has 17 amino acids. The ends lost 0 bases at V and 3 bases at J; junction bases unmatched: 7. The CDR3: CATSRDSGTSYYNEQFF. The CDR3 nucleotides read TGTGCCACCAGCAGAGATTCCGGGACTAGTTACTACAATGAGCAGTTCTTC.

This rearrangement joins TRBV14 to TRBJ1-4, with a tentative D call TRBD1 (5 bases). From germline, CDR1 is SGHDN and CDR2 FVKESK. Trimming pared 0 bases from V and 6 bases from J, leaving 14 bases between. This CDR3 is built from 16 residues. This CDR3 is CASSQDIGRGDEKLFF. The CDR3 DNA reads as TGTGCCAGCAGCCAAGATATCGGGAGGGGAGATGAAAAACTGTTTTTT.

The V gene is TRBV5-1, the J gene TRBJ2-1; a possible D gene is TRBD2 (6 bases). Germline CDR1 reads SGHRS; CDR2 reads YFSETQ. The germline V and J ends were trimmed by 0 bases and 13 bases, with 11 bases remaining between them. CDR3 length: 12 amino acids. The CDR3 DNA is TGCGCCAGCAGCTTGGTTCGGGGGAGACAGTTCTTC. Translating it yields CASSLVRGRQFF.

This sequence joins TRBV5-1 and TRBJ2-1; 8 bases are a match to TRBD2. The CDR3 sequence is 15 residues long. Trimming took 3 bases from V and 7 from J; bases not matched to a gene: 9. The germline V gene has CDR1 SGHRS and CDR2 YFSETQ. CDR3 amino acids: CASSSNPGLENEQFF. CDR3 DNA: TGCGCCAGCAGCTCCAACCCGGGACTAGAAAATGAGCAGTTCTTC.

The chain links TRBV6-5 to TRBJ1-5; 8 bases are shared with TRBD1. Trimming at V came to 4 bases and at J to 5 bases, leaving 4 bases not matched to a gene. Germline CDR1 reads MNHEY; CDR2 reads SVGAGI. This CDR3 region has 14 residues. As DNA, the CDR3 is TGTGCCAGCAGTTCCGGACAGGGCCATCAGCCCCAGCATTTT. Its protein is CASSSGQGHQPQHF.

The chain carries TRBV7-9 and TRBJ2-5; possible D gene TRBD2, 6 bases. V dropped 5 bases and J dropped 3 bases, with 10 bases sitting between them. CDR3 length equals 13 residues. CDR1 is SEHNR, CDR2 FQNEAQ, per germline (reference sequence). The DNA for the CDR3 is TGTGCCAGCAGCCGTTGGGGGGAAGAGACCCAGTACTTC. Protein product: CASSRWGEETQYF.

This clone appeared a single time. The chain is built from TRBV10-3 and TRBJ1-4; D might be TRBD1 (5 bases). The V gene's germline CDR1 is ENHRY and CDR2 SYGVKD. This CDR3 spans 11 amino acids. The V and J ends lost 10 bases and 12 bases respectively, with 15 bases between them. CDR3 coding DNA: TGTGCCACCGGCGAGGGGTACGAACTGTTTTTT. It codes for CATGEGYELFF.

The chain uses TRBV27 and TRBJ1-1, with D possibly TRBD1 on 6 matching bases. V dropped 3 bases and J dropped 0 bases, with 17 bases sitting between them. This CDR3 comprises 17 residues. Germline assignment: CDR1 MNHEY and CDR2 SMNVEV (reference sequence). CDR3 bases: TGTGCCAGCAGTTTTAATTACCAGGGGCTCGTGAACACTGAAGCTTTCTTT. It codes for CASSFNYQGLVNTEAFF.

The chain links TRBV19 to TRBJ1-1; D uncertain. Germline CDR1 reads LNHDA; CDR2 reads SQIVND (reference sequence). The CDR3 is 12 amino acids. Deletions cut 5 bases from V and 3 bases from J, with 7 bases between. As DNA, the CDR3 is TGTGCCAGTAGTGGCGGTTACACTGAAGCTTTCTTT. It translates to CASSGGYTEAFF.

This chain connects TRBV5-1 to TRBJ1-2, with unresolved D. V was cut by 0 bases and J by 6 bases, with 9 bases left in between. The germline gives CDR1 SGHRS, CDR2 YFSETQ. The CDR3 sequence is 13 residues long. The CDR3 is CASSLAMRDGYTF. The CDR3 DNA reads TGCGCCAGCAGCTTGGCCATGAGGGATGGCTACACCTTC. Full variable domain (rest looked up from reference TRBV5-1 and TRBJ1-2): KAGVTQTPRYLIKTRGQQVTLSCSPISGHRSVSWYQQTPGQGLQFLFEYFSETQRNKGNFPGRFSGRQFSNSRSEMNVSTLELGDSALYLCASSLAMRDGYTFGSGTRLTVV.

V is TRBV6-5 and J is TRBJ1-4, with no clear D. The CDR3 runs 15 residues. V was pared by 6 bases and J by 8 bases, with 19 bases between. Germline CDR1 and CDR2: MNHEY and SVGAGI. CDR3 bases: TGTGCCAGCAGCAGGCGGGAAGGACGAGGAGAAAAACTGTTTTTT. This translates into CASSRREGRGEKLFF.